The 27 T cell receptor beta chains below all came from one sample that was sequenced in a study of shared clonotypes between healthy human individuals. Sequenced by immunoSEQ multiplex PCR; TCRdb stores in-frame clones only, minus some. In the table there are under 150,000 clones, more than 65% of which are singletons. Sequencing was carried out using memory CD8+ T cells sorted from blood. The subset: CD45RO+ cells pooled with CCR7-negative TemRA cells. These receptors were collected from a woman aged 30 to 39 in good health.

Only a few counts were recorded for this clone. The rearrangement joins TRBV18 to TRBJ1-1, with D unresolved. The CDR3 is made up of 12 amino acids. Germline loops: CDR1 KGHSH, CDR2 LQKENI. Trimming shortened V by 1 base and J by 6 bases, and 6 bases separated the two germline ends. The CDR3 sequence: CASSPLEAEAFF. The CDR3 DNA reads TGTGCCAGCTCACCACTAGAGGCTGAAGCTTTCTTT.

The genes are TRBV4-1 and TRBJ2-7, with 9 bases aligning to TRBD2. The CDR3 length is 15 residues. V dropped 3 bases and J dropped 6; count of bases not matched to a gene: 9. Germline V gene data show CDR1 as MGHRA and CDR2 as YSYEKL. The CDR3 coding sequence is TGCGCCAGCAGCCAGTCTAGCGGGAAGTACAGCGAGCAGTACTTC. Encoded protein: CASSQSSGKYSEQYF.

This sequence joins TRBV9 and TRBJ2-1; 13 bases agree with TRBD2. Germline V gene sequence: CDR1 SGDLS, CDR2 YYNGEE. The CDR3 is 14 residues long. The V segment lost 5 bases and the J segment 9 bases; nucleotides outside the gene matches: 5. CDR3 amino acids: CASRWTSGSGEQFF. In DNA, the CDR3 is TGTGCCAGCAGATGGACTAGCGGGAGTGGTGAGCAGTTCTTC.

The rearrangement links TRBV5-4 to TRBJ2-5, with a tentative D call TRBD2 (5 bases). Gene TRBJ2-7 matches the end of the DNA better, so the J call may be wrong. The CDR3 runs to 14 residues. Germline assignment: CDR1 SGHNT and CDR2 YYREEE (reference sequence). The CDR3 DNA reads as TGTGCCAGCAGCTTGTCGGGGAGTTACTACGAGCAGTACTTC. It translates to CASSLSGSYYEQYF.

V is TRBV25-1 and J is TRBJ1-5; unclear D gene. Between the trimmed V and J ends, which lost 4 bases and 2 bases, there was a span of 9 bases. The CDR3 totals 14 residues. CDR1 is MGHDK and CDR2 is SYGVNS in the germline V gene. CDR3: CASSGSEGNQPQHF. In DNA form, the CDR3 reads TGTGCCAGCAGTGGGTCAGAGGGCAATCAGCCCCAGCATTTT.

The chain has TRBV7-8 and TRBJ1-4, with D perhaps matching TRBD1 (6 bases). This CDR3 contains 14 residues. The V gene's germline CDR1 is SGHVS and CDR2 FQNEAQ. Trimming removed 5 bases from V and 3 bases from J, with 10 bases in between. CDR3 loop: CASSLTGANEKLFF. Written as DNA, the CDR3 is TGTGCCAGCAGCCTGACAGGAGCTAATGAAAAACTGTTTTTT.

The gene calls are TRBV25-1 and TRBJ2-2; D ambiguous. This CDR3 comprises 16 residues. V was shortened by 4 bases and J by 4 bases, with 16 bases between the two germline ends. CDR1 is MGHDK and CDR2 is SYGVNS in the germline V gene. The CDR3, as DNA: TGTGCCAGCAGTGGCATACATCCTCCGGGCACCGGGGAGCTGTTTTTT. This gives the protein CASSGIHPPGTGELFF. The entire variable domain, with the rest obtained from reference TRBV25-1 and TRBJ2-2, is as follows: EADIYQTPRYLVIGTGKKITLECSQTMGHDKMYWYQQDPGMELHLIHYSYGVNSTEKGDLSSESTVSRIRTEHFPLTLESARPSHTSQYLCASSGIHPPGTGELFFGEGSRLTVL.

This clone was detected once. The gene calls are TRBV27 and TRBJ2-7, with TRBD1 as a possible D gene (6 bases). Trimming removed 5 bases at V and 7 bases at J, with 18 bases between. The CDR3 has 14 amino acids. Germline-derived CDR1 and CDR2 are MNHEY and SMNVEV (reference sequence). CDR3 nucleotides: TGTGCCAGCAGTCCGACACAGGGTTTAGGGGAGCAGTACTTC. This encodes CASSPTQGLGEQYF.

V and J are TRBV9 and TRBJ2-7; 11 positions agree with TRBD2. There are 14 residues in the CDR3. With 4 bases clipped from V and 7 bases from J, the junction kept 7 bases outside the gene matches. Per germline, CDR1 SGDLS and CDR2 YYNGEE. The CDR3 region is CASSLAGGSSEQYF. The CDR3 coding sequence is TGTGCCAGCAGCCTAGCGGGAGGATCGTCGGAGCAGTACTTC.

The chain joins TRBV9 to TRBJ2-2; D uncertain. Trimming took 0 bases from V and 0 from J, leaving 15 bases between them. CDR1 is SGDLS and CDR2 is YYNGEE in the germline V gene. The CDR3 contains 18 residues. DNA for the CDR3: TGTGCCAGCAGCGTAGTACTCCACGGTGGAACGAACACCGGGGAGCTGTTTTTT. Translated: CASSVVLHGGTNTGELFF.

The CDR3 sequence is CASSQVLSGANVLTF. Here the CDR3 DNA reads TGTGCCAGCAGCCAAGTTCTGTCTGGGGCCAACGTCCTGACTTTC. The chain couples TRBV28 to TRBJ2-6; D is unresolved. The germline V gene has CDR1 MDHEN and CDR2 SYDVKM. Trimming stripped 6 bases from V and 1 base from J, with 10 bases between. This CDR3 contains 15 residues.

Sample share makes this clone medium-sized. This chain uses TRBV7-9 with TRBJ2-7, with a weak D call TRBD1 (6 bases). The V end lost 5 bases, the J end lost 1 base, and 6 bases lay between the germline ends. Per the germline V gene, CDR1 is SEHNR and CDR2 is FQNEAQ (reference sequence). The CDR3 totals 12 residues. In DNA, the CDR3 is TGTGCCAGCAGCAGGGGGTCCTACGAGCAGTACTTC. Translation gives CASSRGSYEQYF.

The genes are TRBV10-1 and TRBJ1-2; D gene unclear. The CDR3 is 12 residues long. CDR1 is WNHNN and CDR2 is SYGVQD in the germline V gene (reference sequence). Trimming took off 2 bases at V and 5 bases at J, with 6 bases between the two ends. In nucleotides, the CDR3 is TGCGCCAGCAGTGAGACCGGGTATGGCTACACCTTC. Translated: CASSETGYGYTF.

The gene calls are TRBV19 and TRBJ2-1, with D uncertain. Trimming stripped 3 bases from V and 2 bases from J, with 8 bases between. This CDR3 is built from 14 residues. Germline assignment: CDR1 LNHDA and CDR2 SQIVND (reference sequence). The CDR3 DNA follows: TGTGCCAGTAGTATTTGGCTAGCCTACAATGAGCAGTTCTTC. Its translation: CASSIWLAYNEQFF.

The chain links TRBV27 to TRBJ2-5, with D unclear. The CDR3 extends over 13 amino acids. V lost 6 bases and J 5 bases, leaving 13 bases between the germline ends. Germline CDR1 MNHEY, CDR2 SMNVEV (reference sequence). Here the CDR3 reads CASRRRAEETQYF. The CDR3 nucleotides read TGTGCCAGCAGAAGAAGGGCCGAGGAGACCCAGTACTTC.

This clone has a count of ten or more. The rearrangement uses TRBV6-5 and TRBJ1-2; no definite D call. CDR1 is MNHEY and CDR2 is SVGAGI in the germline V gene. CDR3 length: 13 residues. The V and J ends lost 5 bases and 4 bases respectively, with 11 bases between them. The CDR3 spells CASSPRQRYGYTF. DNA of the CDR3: TGTGCCAGCAGTCCACGACAACGCTATGGCTACACCTTC.

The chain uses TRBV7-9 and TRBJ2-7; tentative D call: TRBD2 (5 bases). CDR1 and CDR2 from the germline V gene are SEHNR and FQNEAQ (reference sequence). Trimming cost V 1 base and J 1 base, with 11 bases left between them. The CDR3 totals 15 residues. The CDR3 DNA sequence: TGTGCCAGCAGCTTAGACTACGGGGAATCCTACGAGCAGTACTTC. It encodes CASSLDYGESYEQYF.

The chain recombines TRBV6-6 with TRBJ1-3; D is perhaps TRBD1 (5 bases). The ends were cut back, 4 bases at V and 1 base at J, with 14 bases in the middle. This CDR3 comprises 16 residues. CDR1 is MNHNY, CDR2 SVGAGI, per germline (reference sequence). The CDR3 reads CASSFGTGASGNTIYF. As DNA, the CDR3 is TGTGCCAGCAGTTTCGGGACTGGGGCATCTGGAAACACCATATATTTT.

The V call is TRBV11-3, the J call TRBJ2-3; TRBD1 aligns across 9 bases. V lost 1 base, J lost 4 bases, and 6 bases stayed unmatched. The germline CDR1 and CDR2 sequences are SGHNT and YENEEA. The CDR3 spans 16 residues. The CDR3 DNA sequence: TGTGCCAGCAGCTTAGGGGACAGGGTTTCCCCAGATACGCAGTATTTT. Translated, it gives CASSLGDRVSPDTQYF.

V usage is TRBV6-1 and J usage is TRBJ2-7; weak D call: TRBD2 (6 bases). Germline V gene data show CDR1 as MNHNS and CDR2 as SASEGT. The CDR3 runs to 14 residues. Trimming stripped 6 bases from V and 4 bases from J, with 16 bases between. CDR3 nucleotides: TGTGCCAGCAGCCGGGACGGGGGTTCGTACGAGCAGTACTTC. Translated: CASSRDGGSYEQYF.

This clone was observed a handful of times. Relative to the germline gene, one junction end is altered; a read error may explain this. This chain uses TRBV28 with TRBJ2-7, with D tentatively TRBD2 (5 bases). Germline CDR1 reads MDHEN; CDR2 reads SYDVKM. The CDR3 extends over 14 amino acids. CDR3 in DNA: TGTGCCAGCAGTAGACCAGTCGGGCTAGCCTCACTCCACTTC. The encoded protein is CASSRPVGLASLHF.

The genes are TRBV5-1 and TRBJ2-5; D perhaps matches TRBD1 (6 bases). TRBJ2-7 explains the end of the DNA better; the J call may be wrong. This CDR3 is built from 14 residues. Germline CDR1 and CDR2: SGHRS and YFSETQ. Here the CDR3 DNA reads TGCGCCAGCAGCCTCCGGGACACCTCCTACGAGCAGTACTTC. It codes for CASSLRDTSYEQYF.

In DNA form, the CDR3 reads TGTGCCAGCAGCCAAGGCCTAAGGACAGGGGGCTCCTCCTCTGGAAACACCATATATTTT. Translating it yields CASSQGLRTGGSSSGNTIYF. The chain joins TRBV4-2 to TRBJ1-3, with 11 bases aligning to TRBD1. The junction had 11 bases not matched to a gene; V was cut back by 1 base and J by 0 bases. The CDR3 covers 20 residues. Germline CDR1 is LGHNA and CDR2 is YNFKEQ.

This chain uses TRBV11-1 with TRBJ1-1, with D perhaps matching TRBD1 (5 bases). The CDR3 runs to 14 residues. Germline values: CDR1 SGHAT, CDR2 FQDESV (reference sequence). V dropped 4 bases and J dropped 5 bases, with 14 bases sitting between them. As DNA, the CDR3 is TGTGCCAGCAGCTCCCCGGGGCGGGGGACTGAAGCTTTCTTT. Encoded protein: CASSSPGRGTEAFF.

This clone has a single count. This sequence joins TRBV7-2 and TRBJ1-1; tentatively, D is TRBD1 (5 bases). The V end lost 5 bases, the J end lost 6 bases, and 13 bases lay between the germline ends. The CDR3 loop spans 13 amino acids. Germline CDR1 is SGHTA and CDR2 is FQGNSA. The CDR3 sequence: CASSPGGSAEAFF. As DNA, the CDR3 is TGTGCCAGCAGCCCGGGGGGTTCGGCTGAAGCTTTCTTT.

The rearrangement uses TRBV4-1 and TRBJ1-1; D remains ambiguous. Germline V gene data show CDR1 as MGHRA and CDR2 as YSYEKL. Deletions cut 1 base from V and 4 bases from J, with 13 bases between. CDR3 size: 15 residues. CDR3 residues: CASSQGFGRPTEAFF. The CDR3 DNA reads TGCGCCAGCAGCCAAGGATTCGGCAGGCCCACTGAAGCTTTCTTT.

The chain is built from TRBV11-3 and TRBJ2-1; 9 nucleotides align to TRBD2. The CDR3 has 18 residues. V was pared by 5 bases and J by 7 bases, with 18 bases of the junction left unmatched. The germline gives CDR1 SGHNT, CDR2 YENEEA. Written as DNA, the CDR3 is TGTGCCAGCAGCGTATCAAGACTAGCGGAGGGTAGGGGGAATGAGCAGTTCTTC. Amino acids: CASSVSRLAEGRGNEQFF.